This T cell receptor beta chain was retrieved from a study of blood T cell repertoires in COVID-19. Study at large: COVID-19 samples from acute and convalescent phases originated in the United States, Italy and Spain.

Sequenced by immunoSEQ multiplex PCR; TCRdb stores in-frame clones only, minus some. The sample lists some 80,000 clones; approximately 80% were seen once. V was trimmed by 5 bases and J by 7 bases, leaving 9 bases between them. The CDR3 has 11 residues. This clone occurred once. The sample taken for sequencing was peripheral blood. The sequence was collected from a woman aged 70-85 years with acute or convalescent COVID-19. V is TRBV12-3 or TRBV12-4 and J is TRBJ2-7; TRBD2 might be the D (6 bases). The CDR3 DNA is TGTGCCAGCAGTGCCGCGGGGGAGCAGTACTTC. It translates to CASSAAGEQYF.